This TCR beta chain originates from a study of vaccination effects on CD4 cells after COVID-19. Germline lookup yields CDR1 LGHNT and CDR2 FRNRAP. The CDR3 has 13 residues. Trimming left V 6 bases short and J 5 bases short, with 13 bases between. Profiling relied on immunoSEQ multiplex PCR, and the TCRdb table lists in-frame clones only, not all of them. The repertoire holds 65,000 to 80,000 clones, with approximately 77% as singletons. Culture proceeded for more than 8 days, and CD4+ T cells were then isolated. Points on this clone: As yet, its antigen is unknown.

The clonotype was recovered from a human donor who received a COVID-19 vaccine. The rearrangement links TRBV12-5 to TRBJ1-2; D remains ambiguous. The sample consisted of CD4+ T cells from PBMCs cultured without peptide, taken before COVID-19 vaccination. In DNA form, the CDR3 reads TGTGCTAGTGGGCCCTCGGGGTGGTATGGCTACACCTTC. Its translation: CASGPSGWYGYTF.